This TCR beta chain was observed in a study of CXCR3-negative and CXCR3-positive naive CD8 T cells. Findings of the study overall: The study found comparably high diversity in both naive subsets and much lower diversity in memory CD8+ cells. Memory cells diverged, while naive CXCR3-positive and CXCR3-negative cells had similar TRBV-TRBJ usage. TCR strength was inferred from TRB CDR3 properties, while surface CD5 was comparable between naive subsets. Relative to CXCR3-negative naive cells, CXCR3-positive naive cells had more hydrophobic TRB CDR3s.

5' RACE with UMI labels generated the TRB cDNA libraries. With the 5' RACE reads reprocessed, TCRdb shows one record per CDR3 protein and no DNA. In all, the sample yields some 120,000 distinct CDR3 sequences. Per the germline V gene, CDR1 is MDHEN and CDR2 is SYDVKM. The CDR3 runs to 12 residues. Of note for this clonotype: Its antigen is not known.

The rearrangement joins TRBV28 to TRBJ2-5; TCRdb indicates TRBD1, and absent DNA this call remains unverified. The sample was naive CXCR3+ CD8+ T cells from blood. Subset indicated: CD45RO-CCR7+CD27+CD95- naive CD8+ T cells expressing CXCR3 (TNR3+). The TCR was taken from a human donor in good health. Some clones in this sample may be carry-over from other donors' samples. The CDR3 is CASGTGEETQYF.